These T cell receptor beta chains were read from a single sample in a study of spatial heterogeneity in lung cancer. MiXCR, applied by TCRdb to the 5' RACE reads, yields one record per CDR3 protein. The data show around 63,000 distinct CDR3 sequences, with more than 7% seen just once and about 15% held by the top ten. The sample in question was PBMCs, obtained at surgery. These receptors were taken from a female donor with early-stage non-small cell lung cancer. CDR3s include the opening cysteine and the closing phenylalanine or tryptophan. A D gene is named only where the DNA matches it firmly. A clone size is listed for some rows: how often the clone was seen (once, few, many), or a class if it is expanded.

cdr3_aa: CASTDSNTEAFF; cdr3_nt: TGTGCCAGCACTGATAGTAACACTGAAGCTTTCTTT; clone_size: .; v_call: TRBV28; j_call: TRBJ1-1; d_call: .; cdr3_length: 12
cdr3_aa: CASSHVSTGANVLTF; cdr3_nt: TGTGCCAGCAGCCACGTCAGCACTGGGGCCAACGTCCTGACTTTC; clone_size: many; v_call: TRBV7-9; j_call: TRBJ2-6; d_call: .; cdr3_length: 15
cdr3_aa: CASSQTQGNSYNEQFF; cdr3_nt: TGCGCCAGCAGCCAAACCCAGGGGAACTCCTACAATGAGCAGTTCTTC; clone_size: few; v_call: TRBV4-1; j_call: TRBJ2-1; d_call: .; cdr3_length: 16
cdr3_aa: CASSRGNGYTF; cdr3_nt: TGCGCCAGCAGTAGGGGAAATGGCTACACCTTC; clone_size: few; v_call: TRBV5-1; j_call: TRBJ1-2; d_call: .; cdr3_length: 11
cdr3_aa: CASSGQGRFNSPLHF; cdr3_nt: TGCGCCAGCAGCGGACAGGGGCGGTTTAATTCACCCCTCCACTTT; clone_size: few; v_call: TRBV5-1; j_call: TRBJ1-6; d_call: TRBD1; cdr3_length: 15
cdr3_aa: CSAPGGRFGGEQYF; cdr3_nt: TGCAGTGCCCCCGGAGGGAGGTTCGGGGGGGAGCAGTACTTC; clone_size: many; v_call: TRBV20-1; j_call: TRBJ2-7; d_call: TRBD2; cdr3_length: 14
cdr3_aa: CASGDDGQGGNTIYF; cdr3_nt: TGCGCCAGCGGCGACGATGGACAGGGCGGAAACACCATATATTTT; clone_size: .; v_call: TRBV5-1; j_call: TRBJ1-3; d_call: TRBD1; cdr3_length: 15
cdr3_aa: CASSITPGGGGPNTGELFF; cdr3_nt: TGTGCCAGTAGTATCACCCCCGGGGGAGGGGGGCCAAACACCGGGGAGCTGTTTTTT; clone_size: few; v_call: TRBV19; j_call: TRBJ2-2; d_call: .; cdr3_length: 19
cdr3_aa: CASSLGTSENEQYF; cdr3_nt: TGTGCCAGCAGTTTAGGGACATCAGAGAACGAGCAGTACTTC; clone_size: many; v_call: TRBV27; j_call: TRBJ2-7; d_call: .; cdr3_length: 14
cdr3_aa: CASRRALGATFNEQFF; cdr3_nt: TGCGCCAGCAGACGAGCACTCGGGGCCACCTTCAATGAGCAGTTCTTC; clone_size: many; v_call: TRBV5-1; j_call: TRBJ2-1; d_call: .; cdr3_length: 16
cdr3_aa: CASRPRGTDTQYF; cdr3_nt: TGTGCCAGCAGACCACGGGGCACAGATACGCAGTATTTT; clone_size: .; v_call: TRBV12-3/TRBV12-4; j_call: TRBJ2-3; d_call: .; cdr3_length: 13
cdr3_aa: CASTFEDSFTYEQYF; cdr3_nt: TGTGCCAGCACCTTCGAGGACAGCTTTACTTACGAGCAGTACTTC; clone_size: .; v_call: TRBV28; j_call: TRBJ2-7; d_call: .; cdr3_length: 15
cdr3_aa: CASSFELNTGELFF; cdr3_nt: TGTGCCAGCAGCTTTGAGCTGAACACCGGGGAGCTGTTTTTT; clone_size: medium-sized; v_call: TRBV11-2; j_call: TRBJ2-2; d_call: .; cdr3_length: 14
cdr3_aa: CASQDSRQGFFGEQYF; cdr3_nt: TGTGCCAGCCAGGACAGTAGGCAGGGTTTTTTCGGCGAGCAGTACTTC; clone_size: many; v_call: TRBV12-3/TRBV12-4; j_call: TRBJ2-7; d_call: .; cdr3_length: 16
cdr3_aa: CASSLGGGYLNTEAFF; cdr3_nt: TGTGCCAGCAGCTTAGGTGGAGGGTATCTGAACACTGAAGCTTTCTTT; clone_size: few; v_call: TRBV11-2; j_call: TRBJ1-1; d_call: .; cdr3_length: 16
cdr3_aa: CASSRTGPNEQFF; cdr3_nt: TGTGCCAGCAGCCGTACAGGGCCCAATGAGCAGTTCTTC; clone_size: .; v_call: TRBV5-6; j_call: TRBJ2-1; d_call: .; cdr3_length: 13
cdr3_aa: CASSSYSYEQYF; cdr3_nt: TGTGCCAGCAGCTCCTACTCCTACGAGCAGTACTTC; clone_size: .; v_call: TRBV7-2; j_call: TRBJ2-7; d_call: .; cdr3_length: 12
cdr3_aa: CASSHLGQGGNEQFF; cdr3_nt: TGTGCCAGCAGCCACCTCGGGCAGGGAGGCAATGAGCAGTTCTTC; clone_size: .; v_call: TRBV3-1; j_call: TRBJ2-1; d_call: .; cdr3_length: 15
cdr3_aa: CSARMTGDTQYF; cdr3_nt: TGCAGTGCTAGAATGACCGGGGATACGCAGTATTTT; clone_size: .; v_call: TRBV20-1; j_call: TRBJ2-3; d_call: .; cdr3_length: 12
cdr3_aa: CASTSSSYEQYF; cdr3_nt: TGTGCCAGCACCAGTAGTTCCTACGAGCAGTACTTC; clone_size: few; v_call: TRBV28; j_call: TRBJ2-7; d_call: .; cdr3_length: 12
cdr3_aa: CASLGGVTGRSEKLFF; cdr3_nt: TGTGCCAGCCTGGGAGGGGTGACAGGTCGGTCCGAAAAACTGTTTTTT; clone_size: many; v_call: TRBV2; j_call: TRBJ1-4; d_call: .; cdr3_length: 16
cdr3_aa: CASSYSGVSTDTQYF; cdr3_nt: TGTGCCAGCAGTTACTCGGGGGTTAGCACAGATACGCAGTATTTT; clone_size: many; v_call: TRBV6-5; j_call: TRBJ2-3; d_call: .; cdr3_length: 15
cdr3_aa: CASSSPQESTDTQYF; cdr3_nt: TGTGCCAGCAGTTCCCCTCAGGAGAGCACAGATACGCAGTATTTT; clone_size: many; v_call: TRBV27; j_call: TRBJ2-3; d_call: .; cdr3_length: 15
cdr3_aa: CASSPLSTDTQYF; cdr3_nt: TGTGCCAGCAGCCCCCTTAGCACAGATACGCAGTATTTT; clone_size: many; v_call: TRBV9; j_call: TRBJ2-3; d_call: .; cdr3_length: 13
cdr3_aa: CAISLAGVADTQYF; cdr3_nt: TGTGCCATCAGCCTAGCGGGGGTGGCAGATACGCAGTATTTT; clone_size: many; v_call: TRBV10-3; j_call: TRBJ2-3; d_call: TRBD2; cdr3_length: 14
cdr3_aa: CASSQLSWDKTYEQYF; cdr3_nt: TGTGCCAGCAGCCAATTATCTTGGGACAAGACCTACGAGCAGTACTTC; clone_size: many; v_call: TRBV14; j_call: TRBJ2-7; d_call: .; cdr3_length: 16
cdr3_aa: CSASGGYNEQFF; cdr3_nt: TGCAGCGCTAGCGGAGGTTACAATGAGCAGTTCTTC; clone_size: many; v_call: TRBV29-1; j_call: TRBJ2-1; d_call: TRBD2; cdr3_length: 12
cdr3_aa: CASSFVADQAFF; cdr3_nt: TGTGCCAGCAGCTTTGTCGCCGATCAAGCTTTCTTT; clone_size: many; v_call: TRBV11-2; j_call: TRBJ1-1; d_call: .; cdr3_length: 12
cdr3_aa: CASTVARVPGANVLTF; cdr3_nt: TGTGCCAGCACCGTCGCCCGGGTTCCGGGGGCCAACGTCCTGACTTTC; clone_size: .; v_call: TRBV2; j_call: TRBJ2-6; d_call: .; cdr3_length: 16
cdr3_aa: CASSQPTPGTSVPEQYF; cdr3_nt: TGTGCCAGCAGCCAGCCCACTCCCGGGACTAGTGTACCCGAGCAGTACTTC; clone_size: many; v_call: TRBV4-2; j_call: TRBJ2-7; d_call: TRBD2; cdr3_length: 17
cdr3_aa: CSAPHDLAGAYEQYF; cdr3_nt: TGCAGTGCTCCTCACGACTTAGCGGGAGCCTACGAGCAGTACTTC; clone_size: few; v_call: TRBV20-1; j_call: TRBJ2-7; d_call: TRBD2; cdr3_length: 15
cdr3_aa: CASSQEGRQNTEAFF; cdr3_nt: TGTGCCAGCAGCCAAGAAGGACGGCAGAACACTGAAGCTTTCTTT; clone_size: many; v_call: TRBV4-2; j_call: TRBJ1-1; d_call: .; cdr3_length: 15
cdr3_aa: CASRSTGGNTEAFF; cdr3_nt: TGTGCCAGCAGGTCCACAGGGGGCAACACTGAAGCTTTCTTT; clone_size: medium-sized; v_call: TRBV12-3/TRBV12-4; j_call: TRBJ1-1; d_call: TRBD1; cdr3_length: 14
cdr3_aa: CASSQVSGTPQYTQYF; cdr3_nt: TGTGCCAGCAGCCAAGTTTCCGGGACTCCGCAATATACGCAGTATTTT; clone_size: .; v_call: TRBV3-1; j_call: TRBJ2-3; d_call: .; cdr3_length: 16
cdr3_aa: CASSSPGQGFNEQFF; cdr3_nt: TGTGCCAGCAGTTCGCCGGGACAGGGATTCAATGAGCAGTTCTTC; clone_size: many; v_call: TRBV28; j_call: TRBJ2-1; d_call: TRBD1; cdr3_length: 15
cdr3_aa: CASSLSGRAQSEQFF; cdr3_nt: TGCGCCAGCTCCCTTAGCGGGAGGGCCCAGAGTGAGCAGTTCTTC; clone_size: .; v_call: TRBV5-1; j_call: TRBJ2-1; d_call: TRBD2; cdr3_length: 15
cdr3_aa: CASSENSGETDTQYF; cdr3_nt: TGTGCCAGCAGTGAGAATAGCGGTGAGACAGATACGCAGTATTTT; clone_size: many; v_call: TRBV6-1; j_call: TRBJ2-3; d_call: .; cdr3_length: 15
cdr3_aa: CASRGGSSTNEKLFF; cdr3_nt: TGTGCCAGCAGGGGCGGCAGTTCAACTAATGAAAAACTGTTTTTT; clone_size: .; v_call: TRBV2; j_call: TRBJ1-4; d_call: .; cdr3_length: 15
cdr3_aa: CASSPPGLRNEQFF; cdr3_nt: TGTGCCAGCAGCCCGCCCGGACTGCGCAATGAGCAGTTCTTC; clone_size: many; v_call: TRBV11-2; j_call: TRBJ2-1; d_call: .; cdr3_length: 14
cdr3_aa: CSARDPSGGDNEKLFF; cdr3_nt: TGCAGTGCTAGAGACCCTTCAGGGGGCGATAATGAAAAACTGTTTTTT; clone_size: medium-sized; v_call: TRBV20-1; j_call: TRBJ1-4; d_call: TRBD1; cdr3_length: 16
cdr3_aa: CASSGDLGTQYF; cdr3_nt: TGTGCCAGCTCAGGGGACCTTGGTACGCAGTATTTT; clone_size: few; v_call: TRBV18; j_call: TRBJ2-3; d_call: .; cdr3_length: 12
cdr3_aa: CAIKLAGAYEQYF; cdr3_nt: TGTGCCATCAAACTAGCGGGAGCCTACGAGCAGTACTTC; clone_size: .; v_call: TRBV10-3; j_call: TRBJ2-7; d_call: TRBD2; cdr3_length: 13
cdr3_aa: CASSRQGEGEKLFF; cdr3_nt: TGTGCCAGCAGTCGACAGGGGGAAGGTGAAAAACTGTTTTTT; clone_size: few; v_call: TRBV27; j_call: TRBJ1-4; d_call: TRBD1; cdr3_length: 14
cdr3_aa: CSASRLTGANGYTF; cdr3_nt: TGCAGTGCTAGTCGCTTGACAGGGGCCAATGGCTACACCTTC; clone_size: many; v_call: TRBV20-1; j_call: TRBJ1-2; d_call: TRBD1; cdr3_length: 14
cdr3_aa: CASSDRALHEKLFF; cdr3_nt: TGTGCCAGCAGCGACAGGGCACTACATGAAAAACTGTTTTTT; clone_size: few; v_call: TRBV2; j_call: TRBJ1-4; d_call: TRBD1; cdr3_length: 14
cdr3_aa: CASSPNTLGGANTEAFF; cdr3_nt: TGTGCCAGCTCACCGAACACGTTGGGGGGCGCGAACACTGAAGCTTTCTTT; clone_size: .; v_call: TRBV18; j_call: TRBJ1-1; d_call: .; cdr3_length: 17
cdr3_aa: CASSFRGKSNEQFF; cdr3_nt: TGTGCCAGCAGTTTCCGGGGGAAGAGTAATGAGCAGTTCTTC; clone_size: few; v_call: TRBV27; j_call: TRBJ2-1; d_call: .; cdr3_length: 14
cdr3_aa: CAISDGTSGGAWNEQFF; cdr3_nt: TGTGCCATCAGTGACGGGACTAGCGGGGGGGCCTGGAATGAGCAGTTCTTC; clone_size: many; v_call: TRBV10-3; j_call: TRBJ2-1; d_call: TRBD2; cdr3_length: 17
cdr3_aa: CASSPTTNYNSPLHF; cdr3_nt: TGTGCCAGCAGTCCAACAACCAACTATAATTCACCCCTCCACTTT; clone_size: .; v_call: TRBV6-6; j_call: TRBJ1-6; d_call: .; cdr3_length: 15
cdr3_aa: CSASSSRGGSGTYEQYF; cdr3_nt: TGCAGTGCTAGTAGCTCAAGAGGGGGTAGCGGAACCTACGAGCAGTACTTC; clone_size: few; v_call: TRBV20-1; j_call: TRBJ2-7; d_call: .; cdr3_length: 17
cdr3_aa: CASSSGQGMVSGANVLTF; cdr3_nt: TGCGCCAGCAGCTCCGGACAGGGAATGGTCTCTGGGGCCAACGTCCTGACTTTC; clone_size: few; v_call: TRBV5-1; j_call: TRBJ2-6; d_call: TRBD1; cdr3_length: 18
cdr3_aa: CASSDSKGRQETQYF; cdr3_nt: TGTGCCAGCAGTGACTCAAAGGGGAGGCAAGAGACCCAGTACTTC; clone_size: .; v_call: TRBV6-4; j_call: TRBJ2-5; d_call: .; cdr3_length: 15
cdr3_aa: CASSLAGLAKQSEQYF; cdr3_nt: TGTGCCAGCAGTTTAGCCGGACTAGCGAAGCAGAGCGAGCAGTACTTC; clone_size: many; v_call: TRBV28; j_call: TRBJ2-7; d_call: TRBD2; cdr3_length: 16
cdr3_aa: CASRPGLAGTYEQYF; cdr3_nt: TGTGCCAGCAGACCGGGACTAGCGGGAACCTACGAGCAGTACTTC; clone_size: few; v_call: TRBV28; j_call: TRBJ2-7; d_call: TRBD2; cdr3_length: 15
cdr3_aa: CASSLSSSSTYGYTF; cdr3_nt: TGTGCCAGCAGTTTATCGTCCTCGAGCACCTATGGCTACACCTTC; clone_size: .; v_call: TRBV27; j_call: TRBJ1-2; d_call: .; cdr3_length: 15
cdr3_aa: CASSLAQYNANTGELFF; cdr3_nt: TGTGCCAGCAGCTTAGCGCAGTACAACGCGAACACCGGGGAGCTGTTTTTT; clone_size: few; v_call: TRBV7-9; j_call: TRBJ2-2; d_call: .; cdr3_length: 17